One T cell receptor beta chain is described in this entry. The protocol was immunoSEQ multiplex PCR, while the TCRdb copy is restricted to in-frame clones and leaves out a portion. The sample includes fewer than 90,000 clones, more than 75% of them seen just once. The germline gives CDR1 SGHRS, CDR2 YFSETQ. Trimming left V 2 bases short and J 5 bases short, with 14 bases between. The CDR3 contains 15 residues. The data were obtained in a study of blood T cell repertoires in COVID-19. Across the whole study: Italy, Spain and the United States were the sources of the convalescent and acute COVID-19 samples.

The receptor was isolated from a human donor in a cohort sampled during active COVID-19. The J gene is TRBJ1-5, the V gene TRBV5-1, with TRBD1 as a possible D gene (6 bases). The sequenced material came from peripheral blood. The CDR3 DNA reads TGCGCCAGCAGCTTCGGGGGGCGGTCGGATCAGCCCCAGCATTTT. Encoded protein: CASSFGGRSDQPQHF. Based on the CDR3 plus reference TRBV5-1 and TRBJ1-5, the full variable domain is KAGVTQTPRYLIKTRGQQVTLSCSPISGHRSVSWYQQTPGQGLQFLFEYFSETQRNKGNFPGRFSGRQFSNSRSEMNVSTLELGDSALYLCASSFGGRSDQPQHFGDGTRLSIL.